This TCR beta chain is drawn from a study of response to subunit inactivated influenza vaccine. Study observations and caveats: That few new T cells are recruited by each seasonal influenza vaccination was the authors' suggestion.

TCRdb independently ran MiXCR on the RT-PCR reads; one entry per CDR3 protein. The repertoire includes hundreds of thousands of distinct CDR3 sequences, 20% to 25% of them detected once, and roughly 10% sits in the top ten. Worth noting for this clonotype: The antigen is unknown.

Trimming removed 6 bases from V and 12 bases from J; junction bases left unmatched: 14. The CDR3 loop spans 13 amino acids. Per germline, CDR1 MNHEY and CDR2 SVGEGT. The chain employs TRBV6-2 or TRBV6-3 and TRBJ2-7, with 7 bases fitting TRBD1. The receptor comes from a man aged 50 to 69 who received an inactivated influenza vaccine. The sequencing here drew on PBMCs from blood, taken approximately 20 months after vaccination. The CDR3 reads CASRRRQGERTYF. CDR3 nucleotides: TGTGCCAGCAGACGTAGACAGGGAGAAAGAACGTACTTC.